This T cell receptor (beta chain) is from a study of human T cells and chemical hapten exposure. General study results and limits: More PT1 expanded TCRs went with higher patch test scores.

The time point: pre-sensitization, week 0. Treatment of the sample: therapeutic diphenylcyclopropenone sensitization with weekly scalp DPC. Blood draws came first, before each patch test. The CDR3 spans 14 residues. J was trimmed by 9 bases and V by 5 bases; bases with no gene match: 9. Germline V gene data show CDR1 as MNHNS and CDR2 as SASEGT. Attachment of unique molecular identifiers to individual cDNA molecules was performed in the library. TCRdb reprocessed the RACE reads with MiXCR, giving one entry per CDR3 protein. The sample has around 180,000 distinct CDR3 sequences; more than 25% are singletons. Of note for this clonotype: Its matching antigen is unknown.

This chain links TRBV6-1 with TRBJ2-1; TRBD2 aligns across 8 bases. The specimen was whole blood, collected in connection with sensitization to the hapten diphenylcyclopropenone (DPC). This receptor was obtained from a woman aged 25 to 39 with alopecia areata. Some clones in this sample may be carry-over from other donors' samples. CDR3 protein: CASSTGTSMVEQFF. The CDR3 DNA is TGTGCCAGCAGTACCGGGACTAGTATGGTTGAGCAGTTCTTC.